This T cell receptor beta chain was identified during a study of T cells in localized non-small cell lung cancer. Overall study results and limits: Out of the top 100 tumor clones, a median approximately 57 were seen in adjacent lung. It was uninvolved adjacent lung that showed the highest T cell clonality, exceeding tumor. Longer overall survival was linked to higher blood T cell density.

This clone was recorded once. Antigen unknown. The data were produced by immunoSEQ multiplex PCR, yet TCRdb's version contains in-frame clones alone and is incomplete. The sample shows tens of thousands of clones, around 93% of them seen only once. This receptor was identified in a female donor older than 55 with stage II lung adenocarcinoma. The source material was peripheral blood mononuclear cells, sampled before any cancer treatment.

CDR3 sequence: CASSLWTGGNIQYF. The CDR3 nucleotides read TGTGCCAGCAGTTTATGGACAGGGGGAAACATTCAGTACTTC. The genes are TRBV28 and TRBJ2-4; TRBD1 agrees at 9 bases. Per germline, CDR1 MDHEN and CDR2 SYDVKM. The CDR3 runs 14 residues. The V segment lost 0 bases and the J segment 6 bases; nucleotides outside the gene matches: 0. The complete variable domain, with remaining parts taken from reference TRBV28 and TRBJ2-4, reads DVKVTQSSRYLVKRTGEKVFLECVQDMDHENMFWYRQDPGLGLRLIYFSYDVKMKEKGDIPEGYSVSREKKERFSLILESASTNQTSMYLCASSLWTGGNIQYFGAGTRLSVL.